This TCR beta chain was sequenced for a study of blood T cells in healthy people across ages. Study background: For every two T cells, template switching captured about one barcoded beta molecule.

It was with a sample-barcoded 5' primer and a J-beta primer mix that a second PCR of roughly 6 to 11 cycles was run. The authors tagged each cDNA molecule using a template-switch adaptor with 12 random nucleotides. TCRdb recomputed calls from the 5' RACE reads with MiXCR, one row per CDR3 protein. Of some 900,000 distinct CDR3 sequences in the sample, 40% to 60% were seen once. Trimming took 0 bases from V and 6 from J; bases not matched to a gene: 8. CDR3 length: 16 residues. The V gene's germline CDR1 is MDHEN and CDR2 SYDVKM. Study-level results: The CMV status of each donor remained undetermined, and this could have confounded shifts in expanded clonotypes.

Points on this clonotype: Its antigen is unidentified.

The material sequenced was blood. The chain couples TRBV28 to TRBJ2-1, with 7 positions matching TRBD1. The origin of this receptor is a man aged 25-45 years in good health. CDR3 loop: CASSLWRGLGGNEQFF. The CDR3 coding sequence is TGTGCCAGCAGTTTATGGAGGGGGCTCGGAGGCAATGAGCAGTTCTTC.